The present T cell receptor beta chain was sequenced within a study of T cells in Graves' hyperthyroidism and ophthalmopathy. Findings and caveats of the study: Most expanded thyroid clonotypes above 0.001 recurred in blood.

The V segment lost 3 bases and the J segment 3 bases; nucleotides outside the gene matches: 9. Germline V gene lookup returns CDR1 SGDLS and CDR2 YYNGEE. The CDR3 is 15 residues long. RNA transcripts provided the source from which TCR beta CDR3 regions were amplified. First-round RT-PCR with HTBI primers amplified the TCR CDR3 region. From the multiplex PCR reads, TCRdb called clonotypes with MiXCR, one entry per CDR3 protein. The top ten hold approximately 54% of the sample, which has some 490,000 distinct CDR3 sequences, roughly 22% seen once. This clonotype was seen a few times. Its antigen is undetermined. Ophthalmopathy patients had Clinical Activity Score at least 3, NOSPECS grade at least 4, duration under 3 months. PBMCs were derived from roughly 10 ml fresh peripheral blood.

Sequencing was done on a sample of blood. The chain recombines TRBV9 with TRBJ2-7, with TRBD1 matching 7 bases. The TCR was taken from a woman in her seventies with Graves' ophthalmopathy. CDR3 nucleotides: TGTGCCAGCAGCGGGGGACAGATGTTGGGCTACGAGCAGTACTTC. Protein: CASSGGQMLGYEQYF.